This record covers a single TCR beta chain. Primers: 60 Vbeta forward and 13 Jbeta reverse. As originally analysed: Roughly 10 million shared chains were among approximately 80 million unique TCR beta chains counted in a later analysis. This table comes from immunoSEQ multiplex PCR, and its TCRdb copy is limited to in-frame clones, with some not included. V and J calls and clone size are copied from that table; D and trimming were computed from the DNA. The top ten clones hold around 0.31% of a sample with around 200,000 clones, approximately 86% of them seen once. The entry originates in a study of cytomegalovirus exposure and HLA in healthy donors. All donors participated as healthy donors of bone marrow. Germline V gene sequence: CDR1 SEHNR, CDR2 FQNEAQ (reference sequence). The CDR3 spans 15 residues. J lost 4 bases, V lost 5 bases, and 5 bases had no gene match.

The source is a woman in her twenties or thirties in good health and CMV-seronegative. The V gene is TRBV7-9, the J gene TRBJ2-1; TRBD2 matches 10 bases. Sequenced sample: PBMCs. CDR3 sequence: CASSLSGGAYNEQFF. The CDR3 DNA reads as TGTGCCAGCAGCCTCAGCGGGGGGGCGTACAATGAGCAGTTCTTC.